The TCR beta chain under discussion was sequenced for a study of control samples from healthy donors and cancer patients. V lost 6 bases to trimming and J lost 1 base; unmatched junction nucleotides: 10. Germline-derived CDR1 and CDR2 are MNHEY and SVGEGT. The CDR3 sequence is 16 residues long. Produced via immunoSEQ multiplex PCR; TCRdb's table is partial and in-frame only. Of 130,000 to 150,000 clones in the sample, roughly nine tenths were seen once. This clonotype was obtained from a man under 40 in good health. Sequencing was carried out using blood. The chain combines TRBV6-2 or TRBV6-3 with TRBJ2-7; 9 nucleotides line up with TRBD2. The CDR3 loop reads CASSPWGREGSYEQYF. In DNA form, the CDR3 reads TGTGCCAGCAGCCCTTGGGGGCGGGAGGGGTCCTACGAGCAGTACTTC.